The 18 T cell receptor beta chains in this list originate from one sample, sequenced in a study of molecular identifiers for immune sequencing clone quantification. TCRdb called the PCR reads again in MiXCR, with one record for every CDR3 protein. The table records about 640,000 distinct CDR3 sequences, just under 20% of them present only once. The sequencing sample was made of naive CD8+ T cells from blood, with Jurkat cell RNA spiked in. Documented subset: FACS-sorted CD8+CD4-CCR7+CD45RA+ naive T cells. Receptors were obtained from a human donor in good health. Some libraries in this study had Jurkat cell RNA spiked in.

With regard to this clonotype: A much larger clone sits a single nucleotide away, making a read error possible. This chain uses TRBV27 with TRBJ1-1; 9 nucleotides align to TRBD1. CDR3 length: 14 residues. From germline, CDR1 is MNHEY and CDR2 SMNVEV (reference sequence). The CDR3 region has the DNA TGTGCCAGCAGACAGGGGGCCCTGAACACTGAAGCTTACTTT. The encoded protein is CASRQGALNTEAYF.

This clonotype was counted ten times or more. The J gene is TRBJ2-3, the V gene TRBV3-1, with 10 nucleotides matching TRBD2. From germline, CDR1 is LGHDT and CDR2 YNNKEL (reference sequence). The CDR3 is 16 residues long. V shed 1 base and J 6 bases; nucleotides not matched to a gene: 7. CDR3: CASSQGLAGQPDTQYF. As DNA, the CDR3 is TGTGCCAGCAGCCAAGGACTAGCGGGTCAACCCGATACGCAGTATTTT.

Points on this clonotype: This could be a read error, since a much larger clone is one nucleotide away. J is TRBJ2-7 and V is TRBV11-2, with 13 bases that match TRBD2. With V trimmed by 5 bases and J by 2 bases, 9 bases remained unmatched. CDR1 and CDR2 (germline): SGHAT, FQNNGV. The CDR3 covers 17 residues. The CDR3 nucleotides are TGTGCCAGCAGCCCGGGACTAGCGGGGAAGGTAGCCTACGAGCAGTACTTC. This codes for CASSPGLAGKVAYEQYF.

The J gene is TRBJ2-3, the V gene TRBV15, with 9 bases fitting TRBD2. CDR1 LNHNV and CDR2 YYDKDF come from the germline V gene (reference sequence). This CDR3 contains 15 residues. V lost 4 bases and J lost 3; bases outside the gene matches: 5. This CDR3 is CATSIKREATDTQYF. The CDR3 bases are TGTGCCACCAGCATAAAGCGGGAGGCAACAGATACGCAGTATTTT.

This clonotype occurred many times. The chain links TRBV11-1 to TRBJ2-7, with 7 bases aligning to TRBD1. The CDR3 totals 14 residues. With V trimmed by 5 bases and J by 2 bases, 6 bases remained unmatched. Per germline, CDR1 SGHAT and CDR2 FQDESV (reference sequence). CDR3 bases: TGTGCCAGCAGCCCAGGGGACAGCACCTACGAGCAGTACTTC. Translated: CASSPGDSTYEQYF. The complete variable domain, with remaining parts taken from reference TRBV11-1 and TRBJ2-7, reads EAEVAQSPRYKITEKSQAVAFWCDPISGHATLYWYRQILGQGPELLVQFQDESVVDDSQLPKDRFSAERLKGVDSTLKIQPAELGDSAMYLCASSPGDSTYEQYFGPGTRLTVT.

This clonotype has only a few counts. This chain links TRBV6-2 or TRBV6-3 with TRBJ2-7; a possible D gene is TRBD1 (6 bases). The CDR3 totals 13 residues. V gave up 7 bases and J gave up 3 bases, with 13 bases separating them. Germline CDR1 reads MNHEY; CDR2 reads SVGEGT. The CDR3 region has the DNA TGTGCCAGCACCCTAGGGACATACTACGAGCAGTACTTC. This encodes CASTLGTYYEQYF.

This clonotype was recorded at least ten times. The DNA for the CDR3 is TGTGCCAGCAGTTCCGACAGGGTCTCTCAGCCCCAGCATTTT. Translation gives CASSSDRVSQPQHF. This chain uses TRBV6-6 with TRBJ1-5; 7 nucleotides line up with TRBD1. The V gene's germline CDR1 is MNHNY and CDR2 SVGAGI (reference sequence). After removal of 4 bases from V and 6 bases from J, the junction contained 6 bases not matched to a gene. CDR3 size: 14 residues.

This clonotype was detected ten times or more. The V call is TRBV11-2, the J call TRBJ2-1; TRBD2 might be the D (5 bases). Germline assignment: CDR1 SGHAT and CDR2 FQNNGV. The CDR3 is made up of 15 amino acids. V gave up 4 bases and J gave up 0 bases, with 10 bases separating them. In DNA form, the CDR3 reads TGTGCCAGCAGCTCGGGAAACCCCTCCTACAATGAGCAGTTCTTC. This encodes CASSSGNPSYNEQFF.

V and J are TRBV4-1 and TRBJ2-5, with TRBD2 matching over 11 bases. The CDR3 is 20 residues long. The V segment lost 0 bases and the J segment 5 bases; nucleotides outside the gene matches: 17. Germline CDR1 reads MGHRA; CDR2 reads YSYEKL. DNA for the CDR3: TGCGCCAGCAGCCAAGATTATGTGAGAGGGTCTAGCGGGGGGTTTGAGACCCAGTACTTC. It codes for CASSQDYVRGSSGGFETQYF.

This clonotype has a count of ten or more. A much larger clone is a single base away; this may be a read error. V and J are TRBV11-2 and TRBJ2-5; no firm D call. Germline CDR1 and CDR2: SGHAT and FQNNGV. Between the trimmed V and J ends, which lost 1 base and 7 bases, there was a span of 4 bases. This CDR3 is 11 amino acids long. The CDR3 loop reads CASSLVGTQYF. CDR3 nucleotide sequence: TGTGCCAGCAGCTTAGTAGGGACCCAGTACTTC.

Ten or more counts support this clonotype. V usage is TRBV7-9 and J usage is TRBJ1-4; 8 bases match TRBD1. CDR1 SEHNR and CDR2 FQNEAQ come from the germline V gene (reference sequence). This CDR3 is built from 16 residues. The ends lost 4 bases at V and 6 bases at J; junction bases unmatched: 10. Here the CDR3 reads CASSSITGGLDEKLFF. For the CDR3, the DNA is TGTGCCAGCAGCTCTATCACAGGGGGGTTGGATGAAAAACTGTTTTTT.

The chain couples TRBV20-1 to TRBJ2-1, with TRBD2 identical over 11 bases. Per the germline V gene, CDR1 is DFQATT and CDR2 is SNEGSKA (reference sequence). With V trimmed by 0 bases and J by 8 bases, 6 bases remained unmatched. This CDR3 is 15 amino acids long. The CDR3 spells CSARDTSGSVDEQFF. The CDR3 DNA reads as TGCAGTGCTAGAGATACTAGCGGGAGTGTCGATGAGCAGTTCTTC.

In this sample, this clonotype turned up many times. The rearrangement uses TRBV6-5 and TRBJ2-7; 10 bases are shared with TRBD1. Germline V gene lookup returns CDR1 MNHEY and CDR2 SVGAGI. After removal of 0 bases from V and 4 bases from J, the junction contained 3 bases not matched to a gene. The CDR3 loop spans 15 amino acids. The CDR3 DNA reads as TGTGCCAGCAGTTACTCAGGACAGGGGGGGTACGAGCAGTACTTC. Protein product: CASSYSGQGGYEQYF.

This clonotype was counted ten times or more. The chain is built from TRBV29-1 and TRBJ2-2, with a possible D match to TRBD1 (5 bases). The CDR3 is made up of 12 amino acids. V shed 5 bases and J shed 7 bases, with 11 bases lying between them. Germline V gene lookup returns CDR1 SQVTM and CDR2 ANQGSEA. CDR3 sequence reads: CSVQGWGGELFF. CDR3 DNA: TGCAGCGTTCAGGGATGGGGCGGGGAGCTGTTTTTT.

This clonotype has more than one count but fewer than ten. The chain is built from TRBV2 and TRBJ2-1; 8 positions agree with TRBD2. The J segment lost 6 bases and the V segment lost 4 bases, leaving 8 bases of the junction unmatched. CDR3 length equals 15 residues. In germline, CDR1 is SNHLY, CDR2 FYNNEI. The CDR3 DNA is TGTGCCAGCAGTGGGACGGGAGGGCCTATCAATGAGCAGTTCTTC. Translation gives CASSGTGGPINEQFF.

This clonotype was counted many times. The chain couples TRBV7-9 to TRBJ2-3; D perhaps matches TRBD1 (6 bases). This CDR3 is built from 17 residues. Between the trimmed V and J ends, which lost 5 bases and 1 base, there was a span of 19 bases. The germline gives CDR1 SEHNR, CDR2 FQNEAQ (reference sequence). The CDR3 protein is CASSVQQGPIRTDTQYF. CDR3 sequence (DNA): TGTGCCAGCAGCGTACAACAGGGTCCCATACGCACAGATACGCAGTATTTT.

This clonotype was observed a handful of times. The V call is TRBV27, the J call TRBJ2-7; possibly TRBD1 or TRBD2 for D (6 bases each). This CDR3 is 14 amino acids long. V was clipped by 3 bases and J by 5 bases, with 14 bases between them. The germline V gene encodes CDR1 MNHEY and CDR2 SMNVEV (reference sequence). The CDR3 region is CASSFSGGGHEQYF. DNA for the CDR3: TGTGCCAGCAGTTTTAGCGGAGGGGGGCACGAGCAGTACTTC.

This clonotype was counted ten times or more. The chain uses TRBV2 and TRBJ2-1; 11 positions match TRBD2. CDR1 is SNHLY, CDR2 FYNNEI, per germline. The J segment lost 8 bases and the V segment lost 4 bases, leaving 13 bases of the junction unmatched. CDR3 size: 17 residues. The CDR3 loop reads CASSGISGGAVPHEQFF. CDR3 sequence (DNA): TGTGCCAGCAGTGGTATTAGCGGGGGGGCGGTCCCTCATGAGCAGTTCTTC.